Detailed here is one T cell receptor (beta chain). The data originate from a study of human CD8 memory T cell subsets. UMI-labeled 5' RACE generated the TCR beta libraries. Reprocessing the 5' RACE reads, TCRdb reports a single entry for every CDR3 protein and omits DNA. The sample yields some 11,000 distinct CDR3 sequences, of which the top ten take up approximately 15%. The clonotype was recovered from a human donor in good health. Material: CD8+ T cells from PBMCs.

This CDR3 is CATSDRQPGQGTHSGNTIYF. The chain combines TRBV24-1 with TRBJ1-3; checking the TCRdb D call of TRBD1 is not possible without DNA. CDR1 and CDR2 (germline): KGHDR, SFDVKD. CDR3 length: 20 amino acids.